This T cell receptor beta chain was identified in a study of early T cells in non-severe SARS-CoV-2 infection. In the study overall: The chains were unpaired, and the sequenced material was bulk RNA from unsorted whole blood.

Whole-study findings and limits: VDJdb-based annotation leaned toward anti-spike CD8 responses and missed private and CD4 specificities.

Regarding this clonotype: Its specificity is unknown.

Attachment of unique molecular identifiers to individual cDNA molecules was performed. TCRdb passed the 5' RACE reads through MiXCR, listing each CDR3 protein once. The table records approximately 74,000 distinct CDR3 sequences, roughly 13% of them present only once. The CDR3 totals 18 residues. The V gene lost 4 bases and the J gene lost 2 bases, with 24 bases spanning the gap. This rearrangement joins TRBV12-3 or TRBV12-4 to TRBJ2-7, with D maybe TRBD1 (5 bases). Sequencing input: whole blood. The sequence was obtained from an adult who was a healthcare worker with PCR-confirmed SARS-CoV-2 infection or an uninfected control (not recorded which). CDR3 residues: CASSSKFRRREHTYEQYF. CDR3 sequence (DNA): TGTGCCAGCAGTTCAAAATTCCGGCGCAGGGAACACACCTACGAGCAGTACTTC.